Detailed here is one TCR beta chain. As yet, its antigen is unknown. A much larger clonotype is one base distant, so this may be a read error. RNA was extracted from bulk tissue without any cell sorting. The CDR3 is 14 amino acids. The entry originates in a study of tumor and adjacent non-tumor tissue in lung cancer. The study, taken as a whole, reports: Shorter survival was associated with higher TCR diversity in tumors.

TCRbeta libraries were built with three rounds of nested PCR, modified from ARM-PCR. TCRdb redid the calling of the multiplex PCR reads with MiXCR, one entry per CDR3 protein. Of around 210,000 distinct CDR3 sequences in the sample, about 71% were seen once. Sequencing was done on a sample of lung tumor tissue. The chain combines TRBV12-3 or TRBV12-4 with TRBJ1-6; 8 positions agree with TRBD1. This TCR was sampled from a man aged 55 to 70 with non-small cell lung cancer. CDR3 protein: CAISLRQGAGPLHF. In DNA form, the CDR3 reads TGTGCCATCAGTTTAAGGCAGGGGGCAGGACCCCTCCACTTT.